Below are 20 T cell receptor beta chains sequenced from a single sample in a study of T cell responses to AZD1222 COVID-19 vaccine (dated by TCRdb to 2020 to 2023). Library generation was performed with the immunoSEQ multiplex PCR assay. The immuneACCESS repertoire file appears here via TCRdb, limited to in-frame rearrangements. These files lack a portion of the clones; in checked studies, under half of the deficit traces to unresolved V genes, and the cause of the others is not known. The sample table shows over 150,000 clones, and 70% to 90% are seen once. 4.3% of the sample goes to the ten largest clones. This specimen's time point label, per the study, means: about 28 days (+/-7) after the second vaccine dose. This specimen consisted of peripheral blood, obtained 28 days after the second AZD1222 dose. Receptor source: an adult who received the AZD1222 COVID-19 vaccine.

The rearrangement links TRBV9 to TRBJ1-1; D is possibly TRBD1 (6 bases). The CDR3 extends over 13 amino acids. Trimming took 3 bases from V and 4 from J, leaving 10 bases between them. CDR1 SGDLS and CDR2 YYNGEE come from the germline V gene. The CDR3 nucleotides are TGTGCCAGCAGCGACAGGGATCGCACTGAAGCTTTCTTT. Translation gives CASSDRDRTEAFF.

The rearrangement uses TRBV3-1 (or the pseudogene TRBV3-2) and TRBJ1-1, with a weak D call TRBD1 (6 bases). Germline V gene data show CDR1 as LGHDT and CDR2 as YNNKEL (reference sequence). The CDR3 runs 13 residues. Trimming took 4 bases from V and 2 from J, leaving 8 bases between them. CDR3 coding DNA: TGTGCCAGCAGCCCGGGACACAACACTGAAGCTTTCTTT. The encoded protein is CASSPGHNTEAFF.

The chain has TRBV5-4 and TRBJ2-2; perhaps TRBD1 as D (6 bases). Trimming removed 4 bases from V and 5 bases from J, with 9 bases in between. This CDR3 contains 13 residues. CDR1 is SGHNT and CDR2 is YYREEE in the germline V gene (reference sequence). CDR3 in DNA: TGTGCCAGCAGCCCTGGACAGACCGGGGAGCTGTTTTTT. Amino acids: CASSPGQTGELFF.

The V call is TRBV10-2, the J call TRBJ1-2; maybe TRBD1 (5 bases). Germline V gene lookup returns CDR1 WSHSY and CDR2 SAAADI. The CDR3 loop spans 14 amino acids. The V gene lost 2 bases and the J gene lost 5 bases, with 12 bases spanning the gap. The CDR3 coding sequence is TGCGCCAGCAGTGAGCGGCCAGGGCTATATGGCTACACCTTC. Its translation: CASSERPGLYGYTF.

J is TRBJ2-2 and V is TRBV5-6; D not resolved. CDR1 and CDR2 from the germline V gene are SGHDT and YYEEEE. The CDR3 contains 15 residues. Deletions cut 4 bases from V and 2 bases from J, with 12 bases between. The chain's CDR3 is CASSPMASNTGELFF. The CDR3 nucleotides are TGTGCCAGCAGCCCTATGGCCTCAAACACCGGGGAGCTGTTTTTT.

The V call is TRBV4-2, the J call TRBJ2-7; D is possibly TRBD2 (7 bases). This CDR3 has 18 amino acids. Trimming removed 1 base at V and 0 bases at J, with 19 bases between. Per germline, CDR1 LGHNA and CDR2 YNFKEQ. The CDR3 DNA reads as TGTGCCAGCAGCCAAGTTGGGGCGAGGGGGGGAAGCTCCTACGAGCAGTACTTC. Amino acids: CASSQVGARGGSSYEQYF.

This clone has only a few counts. The V and J genes are TRBV3-1 (or the pseudogene TRBV3-2) and TRBJ1-6; D remains ambiguous. This CDR3 comprises 14 residues. The germline V gene encodes CDR1 LGHDT and CDR2 YNNKEL (reference sequence). Trimming removed 6 bases at V and 10 bases at J, with 16 bases between. The CDR3 region is CASRNVGVGSPLHF. CDR3 nucleotides: TGTGCCAGCAGAAATGTGGGCGTAGGGTCACCCCTCCACTTT.

This clone was counted only a few times. The chain combines TRBV6-4 with TRBJ1-2, with D perhaps TRBD1 (5 bases). The CDR3 is made up of 14 amino acids. Germline V gene lookup returns CDR1 MRHNA and CDR2 SNTAGT. Trimming left V 0 bases short and J 4 bases short, with 9 bases between. As DNA, the CDR3 is TGTGCCAGCAGTGACTCCTGGGGGAGCTATGGCTACACCTTC. Protein: CASSDSWGSYGYTF.

This rearrangement joins TRBV6-5 to TRBJ1-5; D might be TRBD1 (5 bases). The germline V gene has CDR1 MNHEY and CDR2 SVGAGI. CDR3 length: 14 amino acids. V lost 8 bases, J lost 0 bases, and 11 bases lay in between. The CDR3 here is CASGAVYSNQPQHF. The CDR3 region has the DNA TGTGCCAGCGGGGCGGTTTATAGCAATCAGCCCCAGCATTTT.

The J gene is TRBJ1-4, the V gene TRBV19; no clear D. The V gene lost 4 bases and the J gene lost 5 bases, with 14 bases spanning the gap. The CDR3 spans 15 residues. Germline V CDR1 and CDR2: LNHDA, SQIVND (reference sequence). The CDR3 reads CASSTSLLQNEKLFF. CDR3 bases: TGTGCCAGTAGTACATCTTTACTTCAGAATGAAAAACTGTTTTTT.

J is TRBJ1-1 and V is TRBV29-1, with 7 bases matching TRBD1. CDR3 length: 14 residues. V lost 6 bases to trimming and J lost 6 bases; unmatched junction nucleotides: 13. Germline V gene data show CDR1 as SQVTM and CDR2 as ANQGSEA. The CDR3 region is CSVRPGQPEPEAFF. DNA for the CDR3: TGCAGCGTGCGTCCGGGACAGCCAGAACCTGAAGCTTTCTTT.

This clone was counted once. V is TRBV12-3 or TRBV12-4 and J is TRBJ1-1, with a weak D call TRBD1 (5 bases). This CDR3 contains 13 residues. The V gene lost 6 bases and the J gene lost 1 base, with 9 bases spanning the gap. The CDR3 is CASRLDTNTEAFF. CDR3 bases: TGTGCCAGCAGATTGGACACGAACACTGAAGCTTTCTTT.

This chain connects TRBV6-5 to TRBJ1-2, with a possible D match to TRBD1 (5 bases). V was cut by 6 bases and J by 5 bases, with 7 bases left in between. Looked up from germline, CDR1 is MNHEY and CDR2 is SVGAGI. This CDR3 has 11 amino acids. CDR3 residues: CASSHRYGYTF. The CDR3 bases are TGTGCCAGCAGCCACAGGTATGGCTACACCTTC.

The count of this clone is one. This chain connects TRBV27 to TRBJ1-5; D is perhaps TRBD1 (5 bases). The CDR3 is 15 amino acids. The V end lost 6 bases, the J end lost 4 bases, and 16 bases lay between the germline ends. Germline V gives CDR1 MNHEY, CDR2 SMNVEV (reference sequence). CDR3 sequence reads: CASSSSGHQNQPQHF. In DNA form, the CDR3 reads TGTGCCAGCAGCTCCTCAGGACATCAAAATCAGCCCCAGCATTTT.

V is TRBV10-2 and J is TRBJ2-1; D gene ambiguous. Germline V gene lookup returns CDR1 WSHSY and CDR2 SAAADI. The CDR3 is 12 amino acids. V lost 4 bases to trimming and J lost 9 bases, with 10 bases between them. Here the CDR3 DNA reads TGCGCCAGCAGTGTAGTTCCTGGTGAGCAGTTCTTC. Its protein product is CASSVVPGEQFF.

V gene TRBV7-9 combines with J gene TRBJ2-7; 7 nucleotides agree with TRBD1. The CDR3 loop spans 12 amino acids. V lost 9 bases to trimming and J lost 0 bases; unmatched junction nucleotides: 2. Germline CDR1 and CDR2: SEHNR and FQNEAQ (reference sequence). CDR3 sequence (DNA): TGTGCCAGTAGGACAGGCTCCTACGAGCAGTACTTC. Amino acids: CASRTGSYEQYF.

The chain is built from TRBV7-2 and TRBJ1-2; 8 bases map to TRBD1. V shed 0 bases and J 2 bases; nucleotides not matched to a gene: 8. The CDR3 has 17 residues. CDR1 and CDR2 (germline): SGHTA, FQGNSA. The CDR3 loop is CASSLALDRALNYGYTF. In DNA, the CDR3 is TGTGCCAGCAGCTTAGCTTTGGACAGGGCCCTCAACTATGGCTACACCTTC.

The chain has TRBV4-3 and TRBJ1-2, with D perhaps matching TRBD1 (6 bases). Germline loops: CDR1 LGHNA, CDR2 YSLEER. Trimming removed 4 bases at V and 6 bases at J, with 15 bases between. The CDR3 is 14 residues long. The CDR3 coding sequence is TGCGCCAGCAGCCCCGGACAGAATGATAATGGCTACACCTTC. Amino acid sequence: CASSPGQNDNGYTF.

This chain's CDR3 is CAWGPGQVYNSPLHF. The CDR3 region has the DNA TGTGCCTGGGGACCGGGACAGGTCTATAATTCACCCCTCCACTTT. The chain links TRBV30 to TRBJ1-6; 8 positions match TRBD1. J gave up 3 bases and V 5 bases, and 6 bases lay outside the gene matches. CDR1 and CDR2 (germline): GTSNPN, SVGIG (reference sequence). CDR3 length: 15 amino acids.

V usage is TRBV21-1 and J usage is TRBJ1-2; the D call TRBD1 from the table was never checked on the DNA. TRBV21-1 is designated a pseudogene. The CDR3 loop spans 13 amino acids. The CDR3: CASKGTENYGYTF. The CDR3, as DNA: TGTGCCAGCAAAGGGACAGAAAACTATGGCTACACCTTC.